This TCR beta chain was captured by sequencing in a study of long-term antiretroviral therapy in people with HIV. V was trimmed by 0 bases and J by 4 bases, leaving 13 bases between them. Per the germline V gene, CDR1 is SGDLS and CDR2 is YYNGEE. The CDR3 contains 15 residues. This clone was counted a few times. Antigen: not known. The assay, immunoSEQ v3.0, was run at survey level. Clones were read by immunoSEQ multiplex PCR, and TCRdb kept only the in-frame ones, dropping some. Of tens of thousands of clones listed, 75% to 85% were seen once; the top ten hold around 13%. The study, taken as a whole, reports: The range of CDR3 lengths in HIV repertoires proved narrower than that found in controls.

People in the study who had HIV all got their treatment in the United States. This receptor was identified in a man aged 18-30 years with HIV. The chain has TRBV9 and TRBJ1-2, with D possibly being TRBD1 (5 bases). The sequencing here drew on unsorted PBMCs, taken 0.3 years after starting antiretroviral therapy. The CDR3 DNA reads TGTGCCAGCAGCGTAGGTGGGGCGATATCCTATGGCTACACCTTC. It encodes CASSVGGAISYGYTF.